This is a list of T cell receptor beta chains from one sample in a study of cytomegalovirus exposure and HLA in healthy donors. Sequenced by immunoSEQ multiplex PCR; TCRdb stores in-frame clones only, minus some. In the table there are 150,000 to 200,000 clones, around 76% of which are singletons. What was sequenced was PBMCs. The origin of the receptors is a woman aged 40 to 49 in good health and CMV-seronegative. Both conserved end residues are part of each CDR3. The order of the fields is J gene, V gene, clone size, D gene, CDR3 DNA, CDR3 protein. D genes are given only for firm matches. Not every row has a clone size; where given, it reads once, few, many or a size class.

j_call: TRBJ2-3
v_call: TRBV7-3
clone_size: -
d_call: TRBD2
cdr3_nt: TGTGCCAGCAGCTACCTAGCGGGAGGGCCAACCGATACGCAGTATTTT
cdr3_aa: CASSYLAGGPTDTQYF

j_call: TRBJ2-7
v_call: TRBV5-1
clone_size: -
d_call: -
cdr3_nt: TGCGCCAGCAGCTTGGAAGTCCCCCAGTTCGAGCAGTACTTC
cdr3_aa: CASSLEVPQFEQYF

j_call: TRBJ2-6
v_call: TRBV19
clone_size: -
d_call: TRBD1
cdr3_nt: TGTGCCAGTAGTATGACAGGGACAGGGGCCAACGTCCTGACTTTC
cdr3_aa: CASSMTGTGANVLTF

j_call: TRBJ1-4
v_call: TRBV30
clone_size: -
d_call: -
cdr3_nt: TGTGCCTGGCTCGTAGAGGAGAATGAAAAACTGTTTTTT
cdr3_aa: CAWLVEENEKLFF

j_call: TRBJ2-7
v_call: TRBV6-5
clone_size: -
d_call: -
cdr3_nt: TGTGCCAGCAGTGGCGGGCCCGGCTTTTACGAGCAGTACTTC
cdr3_aa: CASSGGPGFYEQYF

j_call: TRBJ2-2
v_call: TRBV7-3
clone_size: -
d_call: TRBD2
cdr3_nt: TGTGCCAGCAGCTTAATCCCACTAGCGGGAGGAACCGGGGAGCTGTTTTTT
cdr3_aa: CASSLIPLAGGTGELFF

j_call: TRBJ2-5
v_call: TRBV7-9
clone_size: -
d_call: -
cdr3_nt: TGTGCCAGCAGCTTAGCGCACGGAGAAGAGACCCAGTACTTC
cdr3_aa: CASSLAHGEETQYF

j_call: TRBJ2-2
v_call: TRBV7-6
clone_size: -
d_call: -
cdr3_nt: TGTGCCAGCAGCCCCAACGACAGGAACACCGGGGAGCTGTTTTTT
cdr3_aa: CASSPNDRNTGELFF

j_call: TRBJ1-4
v_call: TRBV5-1
clone_size: -
d_call: TRBD1
cdr3_nt: TGCGCCAGCAGCTTGGGATTGACAGGGGGCGCGGTTGAAAAACTGTTTTTT
cdr3_aa: CASSLGLTGGAVEKLFF

j_call: TRBJ2-2
v_call: TRBV7-9
clone_size: few
d_call: TRBD1
cdr3_nt: TGTGCCAGCAGCTTACGGCAGGGGGAGACCGGGGAGCTGTTTTTT
cdr3_aa: CASSLRQGETGELFF

j_call: TRBJ2-3
v_call: TRBV7-9
clone_size: -
d_call: -
cdr3_nt: TGTGCCAGCAGCCGAGATCGGTCAAGCACAGATACGCAGTATTTT
cdr3_aa: CASSRDRSSTDTQYF

j_call: TRBJ2-1
v_call: TRBV6-4
clone_size: -
d_call: TRBD2
cdr3_nt: TGTGCCAGCAGTGATTTTAGGACTAGCGGGAGAGATTACAATGAGCAGTTCTTC
cdr3_aa: CASSDFRTSGRDYNEQFF